The 9 T cell receptor beta chains below come from one sample, sequenced in a study of memory CD4+ T cells and cytomegalovirus serostatus. Single viable CD3+CD4+CD8-CD45RO+ cells were sorted as the memory CD4+ T cells. The table came from immunoSEQ multiplex PCR; TCRdb's copy has only in-frame clones and leaves some out. The repertoire holds 55,000 or so clones, with around four fifths as singletons. Sequencing input: memory CD4+ T cells from blood. The receptors originated from an adult in good health and CMV-seropositive.

The chain couples TRBV2 to TRBJ2-7; TRBD2 aligns across 8 bases. Trimming took 2 bases from V and 1 from J; bases not matched to a gene: 7. The CDR3 runs to 16 residues. Germline CDR1 reads SNHLY; CDR2 reads FYNNEI. Written as DNA, the CDR3 is TGTGCCAGCAGTGAATTGGGGTTAGCGGGGTCCTACGAGCAGTACTTC. This codes for CASSELGLAGSYEQYF.

This chain links TRBV30 with TRBJ2-7; D unresolved. CDR1 is GTSNPN and CDR2 is SVGIG in the germline V gene (reference sequence). This CDR3 has 12 residues. V lost 2 bases to trimming and J lost 4 bases, with 9 bases between them. The CDR3 loop is CAWSKPTYEQYF. CDR3 coding DNA: TGTGCCTGGAGTAAACCGACTTACGAGCAGTACTTC. The whole variable domain, filled in from reference TRBV30 and TRBJ2-7, reads SQTIHQWPATLVQPVGSPLSLECTVEGTSNPNLYWYRQAAGRGLQLLFYSVGIGQISSEVPQNLSASRPQDRQFILSSKKLLLSDSGFYLCAWSKPTYEQYFGPGTRLTVT.

The chain joins TRBV7-9 to TRBJ1-5; 9 nucleotides line up with TRBD1. J was trimmed by 4 bases and V by 2 bases; bases with no gene match: 12. The CDR3 has 18 residues. From germline, CDR1 is SEHNR and CDR2 FQNEAQ (reference sequence). Here the CDR3 reads CASSLRLSEDRGNQPQHF. CDR3 coding DNA: TGTGCCAGCAGCTTAAGGTTAAGCGAGGACAGGGGTAATCAGCCCCAGCATTTT.

The table lists this clone with a few counts. The chain carries TRBV5-4 and TRBJ1-2; TRBD1 is a possible D gene (5 bases). The CDR3 loop spans 13 amino acids. V shed 5 bases and J shed 4 bases, with 12 bases lying between them. Germline CDR1 SGHNT, CDR2 YYREEE (reference sequence). CDR3 in amino acids: CASRFSGAYGYTF. The DNA of the CDR3 is TGTGCCAGCAGATTTTCCGGGGCCTATGGCTACACCTTC.

This chain joins TRBV11-1 and TRBJ1-2; tentative D call: TRBD1 (5 bases). Trimming cost V 1 base and J 5 bases, with 11 bases left between them. Germline CDR1 reads SGHAT; CDR2 reads FQDESV (reference sequence). This CDR3 has 14 amino acids. CDR3: CASSLGDSGYGYTF. In DNA, the CDR3 is TGTGCCAGCAGCTTAGGGGACTCTGGGTATGGCTACACCTTC.

The CDR3 protein is CASSSTGAGYGYTF. The CDR3 DNA follows: TGTGCCAGCAGCTCGACAGGGGCGGGCTATGGCTACACCTTC. The chain employs TRBV5-4 and TRBJ1-2; 8 nucleotides align to TRBD1. J gave up 4 bases and V 3 bases, and 5 bases lay outside the gene matches. Germline V gives CDR1 SGHNT, CDR2 YYREEE (reference sequence). CDR3 length equals 14 residues.

The chain employs TRBV29-1 and TRBJ1-2; D is ambiguous. This CDR3 is built from 13 residues. The V and J ends lost 5 bases and 8 bases respectively, with 18 bases between them. The germline V gene has CDR1 SQVTM and CDR2 ANQGSEA. The CDR3 nucleotides are TGCAGCGTTTTAGGTCCCCCGGGCGGCGGCTACACCTTC. Translating it yields CSVLGPPGGGYTF.

V is TRBV7-2 and J is TRBJ1-3; D is unclear. This CDR3 comprises 15 residues. V was cut by 0 bases and J by 2 bases, with 8 bases left in between. Germline V gene data show CDR1 as SGHTA and CDR2 as FQGNSA. The CDR3: CASSLATTTGNTIYF. CDR3 bases: TGTGCCAGCAGCTTAGCAACTACGACTGGAAACACCATATATTTT.

The CDR3 sequence: CASSVGYVAGGYTF. The CDR3 nucleotides read TGTGCCAGCAGCGTAGGGTACGTAGCTGGGGGCTACACCTTC. The rearrangement uses TRBV9 and TRBJ1-2; D gene uncertain. In germline, CDR1 is SGDLS, CDR2 YYNGEE. V was trimmed by 0 bases and J by 8 bases, leaving 14 bases between them. The CDR3 loop spans 14 amino acids.